The sequence of this T cell receptor beta chain was determined in a study of shared clonotypes between healthy human individuals. Trimming left V 7 bases short and J 5 bases short, with 11 bases between. Germline V lookup: CDR1 LNHDA, CDR2 SQIVND (reference sequence). CDR3 length equals 13 residues. Overall study findings and caveats: Clonotype sharing levels among donors were expected to vary with sequencing depth.

Negatively enriched CD4+ T cells were divided by CD45RA into naive and memory. Concerning this clone itself: Its antigen remains unknown.

The assay was immunoSEQ multiplex PCR, and TCRdb's table has in-frame clones only and misses some. The sample contains 1.6 million or so clones, around 97% of which appear only once. Sequenced input: naive CD4+ T cells sorted from blood. Subset described: CD45RA+ positively selected. This sequence was found in a man aged 30 to 39 in good health. The chain recombines TRBV19 with TRBJ2-2; the D is unclear. CDR3 coding DNA: TGTGCCAGTATCCAACTCGTAACCGGGGAGCTGTTTTTT. Its protein is CASIQLVTGELFF.